This T cell receptor beta chain was sequenced for a study of shared clonotypes between healthy human individuals. The CDR3 length is 15 residues. The J segment lost 6 bases and the V segment lost 6 bases, leaving 9 bases of the junction unmatched. Germline V lookup: CDR1 MRHNA, CDR2 SNTAGT. Clones were read by immunoSEQ multiplex PCR, and TCRdb kept only the in-frame ones, dropping some. The profile covers approximately 980,000 clones, with approximately 80% appearing a single time and approximately 1.5% taken by the ten largest. V usage is TRBV6-4 and J usage is TRBJ1-4; the match to TRBD1 covers 8 bases. The TCR sequence derives from a man aged 18-30 years in good health. Sequencing was carried out using memory CD4+ T cells sorted from blood. The subset: CD45RA-negative fraction. The CDR3 region is CASRRTGTKDEKLFF. In nucleotides, the CDR3 is TGTGCCAGCAGGCGGACAGGGACTAAGGATGAAAAACTGTTTTTT.